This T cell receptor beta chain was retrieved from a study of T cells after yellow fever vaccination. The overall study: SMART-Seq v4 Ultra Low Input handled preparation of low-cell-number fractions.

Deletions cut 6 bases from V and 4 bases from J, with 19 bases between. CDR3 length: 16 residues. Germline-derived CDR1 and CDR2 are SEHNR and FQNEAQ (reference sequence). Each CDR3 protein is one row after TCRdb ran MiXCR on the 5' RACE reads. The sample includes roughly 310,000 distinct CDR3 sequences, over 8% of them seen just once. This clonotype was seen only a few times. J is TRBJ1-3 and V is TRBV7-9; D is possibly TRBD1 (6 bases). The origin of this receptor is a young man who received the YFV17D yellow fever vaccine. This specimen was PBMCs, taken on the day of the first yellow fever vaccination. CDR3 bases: TGTGCCAGCAGGCGACAGGTGGTAAAGGGAGGAAACACCATATATTTT. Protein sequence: CASRRQVVKGGNTIYF.